A single sample is the source of the 2 T cell receptor beta chains below, sequenced in a study of shared clonotypes between healthy human individuals. TCRdb keeps only in-frame clones here, not all; method: immunoSEQ multiplex PCR. Among about 120,000 clones listed, under 70% were seen once. The sample taken for sequencing was memory CD8+ T cells sorted from blood. Subset defined: CD45RO+ cells pooled with CCR7-negative TemRA cells. Receptors were obtained from a woman aged 30 to 39 in good health.

This clone has just one count. The chain links TRBV6-6 to TRBJ2-2; 7 positions match TRBD2. The CDR3 covers 15 residues. Per germline, CDR1 MNHNY and CDR2 SVGAGI (reference sequence). The V and J ends lost 7 bases and 6 bases, in that order; junction bases with no gene match: 11. The CDR3 reads CASTWTSLNPGELFF. The CDR3 DNA sequence: TGTGCCAGCACCTGGACTAGTCTAAATCCCGGGGAGCTGTTTTTT.

The V and J genes are TRBV5-1 and TRBJ1-1; no reliable D call. The CDR3 covers 15 residues. CDR1 is SGHRS, CDR2 YFSETQ, per germline. The V gene lost 5 bases and the J gene lost 10 bases, with 24 bases spanning the gap. CDR3 in amino acids: CASRAGGRPPAVAFF. CDR3 nucleotide sequence: TGCGCCAGCAGGGCGGGAGGCCGGCCCCCCGCCGTAGCTTTCTTT.